A single T cell receptor beta chain is shown here with its context. Its cognate antigen is unknown. Genes here carry mouse names. The DNA ends 1 residue before the CDR3 does, and the rest of the CDR3 is filled in from the germline J gene. The data belong to a study of tissue T cells after allogeneic stem cell transplantation. Broader study findings: TCR repertoires tracked anatomic similarity, regardless of disease or transplant status. The study did not identify alloreactive or antigen-specific tissue TCRs, and some clones might be persisting host cells.

The method was immunoSEQ multiplex PCR; TCRdb's version includes in-frame clones alone and lacks a portion of them. The repertoire holds some 6,000 clones, roughly 42% seen once, with just over 2% in the top ten. V was shortened by 8 bases and J by 0 bases, with 11 bases between the two germline ends. There are 13 residues in the CDR3. Germline V CDR1 and CDR2: NSQYPW, LRSPGD (reference sequence). Documented time point: mouse harvest day 7 after allogeneic transplant. The graft held 10^6 splenic CD5+ T cells and 10^7 T-cell-depleted bone marrow cells. B6 (H2b) cells into BALB/c (H2d) mice; tissues taken at day 7 or 14.

The rearrangement uses TRBV1 and TRBJ2-7, with D hard to call. The source is a female BALB/c mouse given C57BL/6 T cells with graft-versus-host disease after an allogeneic hematopoietic cell transplant. Specimen: skin. The CDR3 spells CTCLRPSSYEQYF. The covered CDR3 bases are TGCACCTGCCTCAGGCCGAGCTCCTATGAACAGTAC.